The subject of this entry is one T cell receptor gamma chain. The J segment lost 9 bases and the V segment lost 3 bases, leaving 5 bases of the junction unmatched. The length of the CDR3 is 15 residues. CDR1 GITISATS and CDR2 ISYDGTV come from the germline V gene (reference sequence). This sample was taken from a study of gamma-delta T cells after stem cell transplantation. TCRdb re-called the RT-PCR reads through CATT. The data hold 3,000 to 4,500 gamma-chain clones, with about 5.3% observed a single time. The clonotype comes from a human donor. It is not recorded whose cells these are; they may come from a transplant donor. V is TRGV9 and J is TRGJP. Material for sequencing was gamma-delta T cells. DNA for the CDR3: TGTGCCTTGTGGGAGCCGCGGTTGGGCAAAAAAATCAAGGTATTT. This encodes CALWEPRLGKKIKVF.